The present T cell receptor beta chain was sequenced within a study of T cells in Graves' hyperthyroidism and ophthalmopathy. Notes on the study in general: Among clonotypes expanded in thyroid above 0.001, most were also found in blood.

Amplification of TCR beta CDR3 regions was performed using RNA transcripts as template. HTBI primers were the set used in a first-round RT-PCR of the TCR CDR3. From the multiplex PCR reads, TCRdb called clonotypes with MiXCR, one entry per CDR3 protein. This table holds approximately 400,000 distinct CDR3 sequences, 14% found once. This clonotype was recorded at least ten times. Its specificity is not known. CDR3 length: 13 amino acids. The V and J ends lost 4 bases and 4 bases respectively, with 10 bases between them. Germline V lookup: CDR1 MNHEY, CDR2 SVGEGT. This clonotype was sampled from a woman in her twenties or thirties with Graves' ophthalmopathy. The chain recombines TRBV6-2 or TRBV6-3 with TRBJ1-1; no firm D call. Sample: blood. CDR3 in amino acids: CASSSSWSTEAFF. The CDR3 region has the DNA TGTGCCAGCAGTTCAAGTTGGTCCACTGAAGCTTTCTTT.